This record covers a single T cell receptor (beta chain). These data are taken from a study of blood T cell repertoires in COVID-19. The data were produced by immunoSEQ multiplex PCR, yet TCRdb's version contains in-frame clones alone and is incomplete. The sample records under 250,000 clones, around 80% being singletons. The V segment lost 6 bases and the J segment 3 bases; nucleotides outside the gene matches: 11. CDR1 and CDR2 (germline): LNHDA, SQIVND (reference sequence). The CDR3 has 16 amino acids. The sequenced sample consisted of peripheral blood. This sequence was found in a man in his forties or fifties with active or convalescent COVID-19. The V and J genes are TRBV19 and TRBJ1-1; 9 nucleotides match TRBD1. The CDR3 nucleotides read TGTGCCAGTAGAGGGACAGGGAGGCTATGGGACACTGAAGCTTTCTTT. Translated, it gives CASRGTGRLWDTEAFF. The whole variable domain, filled in from reference TRBV19 and TRBJ1-1, reads DGGITQSPKYLFRKEGQNVTLSCEQNLNHDAMYWYRQDPGQGLRLIYYSQIVNDFQKGDIAEGYSVSREKKESFPLTVTSAQKNPTAFYLCASRGTGRLWDTEAFFGQGTRLTVV.